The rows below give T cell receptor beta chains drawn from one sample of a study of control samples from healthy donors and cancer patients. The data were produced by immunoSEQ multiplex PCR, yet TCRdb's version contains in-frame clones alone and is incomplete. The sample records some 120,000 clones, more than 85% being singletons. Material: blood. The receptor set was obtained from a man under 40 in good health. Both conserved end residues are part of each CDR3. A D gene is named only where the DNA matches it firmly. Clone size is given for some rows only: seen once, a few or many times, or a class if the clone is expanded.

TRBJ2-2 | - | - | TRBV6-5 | TGTGCCAGCAGTTACGGAGGGGGGAACACCGGGGAGCTGTTTTTT | CASSYGGGNTGELFF
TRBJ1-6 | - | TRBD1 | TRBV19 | TGTGCCACCAGAACTGGGACAGGACCTAATTCACCCCTCCACTTT | CATRTGTGPNSPLHF
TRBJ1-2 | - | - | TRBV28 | TGTGCCAGCGGATCGCGCTACACCTTC | CASGSRYTF
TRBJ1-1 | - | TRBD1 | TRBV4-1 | TGCGCCAGCAACCAAGTCCCCGGGACAGGGTTCACTGAAGCTTTCTTT | CASNQVPGTGFTEAFF
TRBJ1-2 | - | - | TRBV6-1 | TGTGCCAGCAGTGAGGTTAACTATGGCTACACCTTC | CASSEVNYGYTF
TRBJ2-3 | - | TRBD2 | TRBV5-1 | TGCGCCAGCAGCTTGGCGGGTAGGACGGGGGGAGTGCCAGATACGCAGTATTTT | CASSLAGRTGGVPDTQYF
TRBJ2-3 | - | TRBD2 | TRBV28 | TGTGCCAGCAGTTCATCGTCTAGCGGAGATACGCAGTATTTT | CASSSSSSGDTQYF
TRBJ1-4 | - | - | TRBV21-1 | TGTGCCACCCCAGTCCGACCGTCGGGAGAAAAACTGTTTTTT | CATPVRPSGEKLFF
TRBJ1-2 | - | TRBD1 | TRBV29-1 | TGCAGCGTTGGGGACAGCCTGGAGGGCTACACCTTC | CSVGDSLEGYTF
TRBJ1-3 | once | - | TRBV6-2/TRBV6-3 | TGTGCCAGCAGTTTCGGGGGGGCGTCAGGAAACACCATATATTTT | CASSFGGASGNTIYF
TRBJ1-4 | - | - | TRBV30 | TGTGCCTGGTCACGGGGACCGGAGGGAAAAATGTTTTTT | CAWSRGPEGKMFF
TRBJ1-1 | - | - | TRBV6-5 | TGTGCCAGCAGTCTTCGACTGAACACTGAAGCTTTCTTT | CASSLRLNTEAFF
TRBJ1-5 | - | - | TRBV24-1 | TGTGCCACCAGTGGTCAACCCGGGGGGGGCAATCAGCCCCAGCATTTT | CATSGQPGGGNQPQHF
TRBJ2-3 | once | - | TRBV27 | TGTGCCAGCAGTTTATCAACCATCACAGATACGCAGTATTTT | CASSLSTITDTQYF
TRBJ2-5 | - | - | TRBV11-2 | TGTGCCAGCAGCCTTGGACGGGTGGTCGGAGAGACCCAGTACTTC | CASSLGRVVGETQYF
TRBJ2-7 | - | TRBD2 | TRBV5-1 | TGCGCCAGCAGCTTACTAGCGGGGGAATACGAGCAGTACTTC | CASSLLAGEYEQYF
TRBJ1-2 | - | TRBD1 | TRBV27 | TGTGCCAGCAGAGGACAGGGATTAGGCTACACCTTC | CASRGQGLGYTF
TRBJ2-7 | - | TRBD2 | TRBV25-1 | TGTGCCAGCAGCAGCGGGGCATACGAGCAGTACTTC | CASSSGAYEQYF
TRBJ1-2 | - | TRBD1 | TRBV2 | TGTGCCAGCAGTATAGGACAGGGACCCAACTATGGCTACACCTTC | CASSIGQGPNYGYTF
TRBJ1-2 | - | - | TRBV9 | TGTGCCAGCAGCGTAGGGGGGGGCGCAGCCTATGGCTACACCTTC | CASSVGGGAAYGYTF
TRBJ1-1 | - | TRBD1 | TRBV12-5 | TGTGCTAGTGGCACGGGACAGGGGGCTGGGAACACTGAAGCTTTCTTT | CASGTGQGAGNTEAFF
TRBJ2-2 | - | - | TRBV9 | TGTGCCAGCAGCGCCAAGGGCGGGGCTACGGTCACCGGGGAGCTGTTTTTT | CASSAKGGATVTGELFF
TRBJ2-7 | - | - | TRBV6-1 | TGTGCCAGCAGTGAATTGGGGATGAGGGGCGAGCAGTACTTC | CASSELGMRGEQYF
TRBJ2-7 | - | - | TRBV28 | TGTGCCAGCACCCTCGGGGCAGGGGAGTACTTC | CASTLGAGEYF
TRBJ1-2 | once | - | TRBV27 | TGTGCCGTAGCGTCGAACTATGGCTACACCTTC | CAVASNYGYTF
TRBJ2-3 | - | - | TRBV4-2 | TGTGCCAGCAGCCAAGATGAGGGGCGGAGCTGGGTAAGCAGCACAGATACGCAGTATTTT | CASSQDEGRSWVSSTDTQYF
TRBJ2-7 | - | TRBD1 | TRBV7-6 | TGTGCCAGCACCCAGGGGCCGGGACAGGGGTCGTCCGAGCAGTACTTC | CASTQGPGQGSSEQYF
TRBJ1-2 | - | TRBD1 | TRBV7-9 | TGTGCCAGCAGTCCAACTAGGACAGGAGGAAACTACGGCTACACCTTC | CASSPTRTGGNYGYTF
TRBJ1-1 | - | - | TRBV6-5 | TGTGCCAGCAGTTACCGGGGAGACACTGAAGCTTTCTTT | CASSYRGDTEAFF
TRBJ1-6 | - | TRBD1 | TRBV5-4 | TGTGCCAGCAGCCCGTACAGGGGGCTAGGAAATTCACCCCTCCACTTT | CASSPYRGLGNSPLHF
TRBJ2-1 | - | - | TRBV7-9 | TGTGCCAGCCCTAATCCGCATGAGCAGTTCTTC | CASPNPHEQFF
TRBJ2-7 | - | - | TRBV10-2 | TGCGCCAGCGGCTGGGACACCTCCTACGAGCAGTACTTC | CASGWDTSYEQYF
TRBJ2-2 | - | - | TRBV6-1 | TGTGCCAGCAGTGAACCCTGGGAGCTGTTTTTT | CASSEPWELFF
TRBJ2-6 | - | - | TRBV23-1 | TGCGCCAGCAGTCCACGCCAGGGACCGCCCTCTGGGGCCAACGTCCTGACTTTC | CASSPRQGPPSGANVLTF
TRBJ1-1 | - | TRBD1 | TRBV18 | TGTGCCAGCTCACCACCCGACAGGGCCGGAGCTGAAGCTTTCTTT | CASSPPDRAGAEAFF
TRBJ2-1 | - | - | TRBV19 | TGTGCCAGTAGTATAATCGGAATGGACAGTCTTTACAATGAGCAGTTCTTC | CASSIIGMDSLYNEQFF
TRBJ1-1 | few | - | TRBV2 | TGTGCCAGCAGTGAACGGAGAGGGAATGTGAATGAAGCTTTCTTT | CASSERRGNVNEAFF
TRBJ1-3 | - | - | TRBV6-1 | TGTGCCAGCAGTGAAATACGGGCCGCCTCTGGAAACACCATATATTTT | CASSEIRAASGNTIYF
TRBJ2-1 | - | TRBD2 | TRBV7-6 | TGTGCCAGCAGCTTAGGGCACTTCATAGGCGGGGGGGCCCGCAATGAGCAGTTCTTC | CASSLGHFIGGGARNEQFF
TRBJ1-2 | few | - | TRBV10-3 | TGTGCCATCAGTGCTGGGCAGCGCTATGGCTACACCTTC | CAISAGQRYGYTF
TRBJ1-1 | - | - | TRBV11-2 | TGTGCCAGCAGCTTAATACAGAGCAACACTGAAGCTTTCTTT | CASSLIQSNTEAFF
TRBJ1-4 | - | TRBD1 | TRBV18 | TGTGCCAGCTCACGATCGACAGGGACCCACGAAAAACTGTTTTTT | CASSRSTGTHEKLFF
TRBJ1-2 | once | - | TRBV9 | TGTGCCAGCGGAGAGACAGGAGCAGAAGGCTACACCTTC | CASGETGAEGYTF
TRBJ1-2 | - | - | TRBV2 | TGTGCCAGCAAGGAGGGGCTTGCGGAGGGCTACACCTTC | CASKEGLAEGYTF
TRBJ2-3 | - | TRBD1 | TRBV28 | TGTGCCAGCAGTTTATATAGACAGGGGGCGACAGATACGCAGTATTTT | CASSLYRQGATDTQYF
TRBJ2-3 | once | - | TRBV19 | TGTGCCACTAAAACAGGACCGAGCAGTGCCCGTCAGTATTTT | CATKTGPSSARQYF
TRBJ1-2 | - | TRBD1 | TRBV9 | TGTGCCAGCAGCCGTGGGACAGGGAACTATGGCTACACCTTC | CASSRGTGNYGYTF
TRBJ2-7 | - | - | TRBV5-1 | TGCGCCAGCAGCTTGGGCAGGGTCTACGAGCAGTACTTC | CASSLGRVYEQYF
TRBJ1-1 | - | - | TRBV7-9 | TGTGCCAGCAGCTTAAACCCCGCGGGGGCTTTTTTT | CASSLNPAGAFF